The 23 T cell receptor beta chains reported below all come from one sample, sequenced in a study of cytomegalovirus exposure and HLA in healthy donors. Primers included in the PCR were 60 Vbeta and 13 Jbeta primers. Measured with immunoSEQ multiplex PCR; TCRdb has only the in-frame clones, and not every one. Of about 180,000 clones in the sample, around 82% were seen once. What was sequenced was PBMCs. The origin of the receptors is a woman in her twenties or thirties in good health and CMV-seropositive.

The chain is built from TRBV5-4 and TRBJ1-2, with D possibly matching TRBD1 (5 bases). Germline lookup yields CDR1 SGHNT and CDR2 YYREEE (reference sequence). The CDR3 covers 14 residues. With 4 bases removed from V and 4 bases from J, the gap between germline ends came to 14 bases. The CDR3 loop is CASSLDRNFYGYTF. CDR3 DNA: TGTGCCAGCAGCCTTGACAGAAACTTCTATGGCTACACCTTC. The full variable domain, its missing parts supplied by reference TRBV5-4 and TRBJ1-2, is ETGVTQSPTHLIKTRGQQVTLRCSSQSGHNTVSWYQQALGQGPQFIFQYYREEENGRGNFPPRFSGLQFPNYSSELNVNALELDDSALYLCASSLDRNFYGYTFGSGTRLTVV.

This clone was seen a single time. The chain combines TRBV18 with TRBJ1-6; the D gene is possibly TRBD1 (5 bases). Germline-derived CDR1 and CDR2 are KGHSH and LQKENI. Trimming took off 0 bases at V and 7 bases at J, with 13 bases between the two ends. CDR3 length equals 16 residues. The CDR3 reads CASSPPGQGVNSPLHF. The CDR3 nucleotides read TGTGCCAGCTCACCACCAGGCCAGGGCGTGAATTCACCCCTCCACTTT.

This chain joins TRBV6-5 and TRBJ1-3; 8 bases are a match to TRBD1. CDR3 size: 16 residues. V lost 2 bases, J lost 0 bases, and 3 bases stayed unmatched. Germline-derived CDR1 and CDR2 are MNHEY and SVGAGI. CDR3 protein: CASSYRTGFSGNTIYF. DNA of the CDR3: TGTGCCAGCAGTTACAGGACAGGGTTCTCTGGAAACACCATATATTTT.

This clone was counted between two and nine times. The CDR3 nucleotides are TGTGCCAGCAGCCGTGGACAGAGCTCCTATAATTCACCCCTCCACTTT. It codes for CASSRGQSSYNSPLHF. V and J are TRBV7-2 and TRBJ1-6; weak D call: TRBD1 (6 bases). Trimming took 5 bases from V and 0 from J, leaving 11 bases between them. This CDR3 spans 16 amino acids. From germline, CDR1 is SGHTA and CDR2 FQGNSA. Combining the CDR3 with reference TRBV7-2 and TRBJ1-6 gives the whole variable domain GAGVSQSPSNKVTEKGKDVELRCDPISGHTALYWYRQSLGQGLEFLIYFQGNSAPDKSGLPSDRFSAERTGGSVSTLTIQRTQQEDSAVYLCASSRGQSSYNSPLHFGNGTRLTVT.

This chain uses TRBV6-1 with TRBJ1-1; TRBD1 agrees at 7 bases. Trimming cost V 4 bases and J 7 bases; bases outside gene matches: 6. Germline V gene sequence: CDR1 MNHNS, CDR2 SASEGT. CDR3 length: 13 residues. CDR3: CASSVEGGYEAFF. The CDR3 DNA is TGTGCCAGCAGTGTAGAAGGGGGCTATGAAGCTTTCTTT.

This chain uses TRBV7-3 with TRBJ1-1; 8 bases match TRBD1. Germline CDR1 and CDR2: SGHTA and FQGTGA. This CDR3 region has 15 residues. J gave up 0 bases and V 2 bases, and 2 bases lay outside the gene matches. DNA for the CDR3: TGTGCCAGCAGCTTAGGACAGGGATTGAACACTGAAGCTTTCTTT. Translating it yields CASSLGQGLNTEAFF.

The chain combines TRBV7-9 with TRBJ1-1; D is possibly TRBD1 (5 bases). Germline V lookup: CDR1 SEHNR, CDR2 FQNEAQ (reference sequence). Between the trimmed V and J ends, which lost 4 bases and 3 bases, there was a span of 15 bases. The CDR3 loop spans 15 amino acids. The CDR3 bases are TGTGCCAGCAGCTACGCCGTGGGGGGGGACACTGAAGCTTTCTTT. Translation gives CASSYAVGGDTEAFF. The full variable domain, with the rest looked up from reference TRBV7-9 and TRBJ1-1, is DTGVSQNPRHKITKRGQNVTFRCDPISEHNRLYWYRQTLGQGPEFLTYFQNEAQLEKSRLLSDRFSAERPKGSFSTLEIQRTEQGDSAMYLCASSYAVGGDTEAFFGQGTRLTVV.

This clone was counted a few times. The chain has TRBV5-1 and TRBJ1-1; weak D call: TRBD1 (6 bases). CDR3 length: 15 amino acids. V gave up 0 bases and J gave up 1 base, with 10 bases separating them. Germline V gene lookup returns CDR1 SGHRS and CDR2 YFSETQ. The CDR3 here is CASSLDRARNTEAFF. The CDR3 DNA sequence: TGCGCCAGCAGCTTGGACAGGGCGAGGAACACTGAAGCTTTCTTT.

This sequence joins TRBV12-5 and TRBJ1-5, with a tentative D call TRBD1 (6 bases). The CDR3 has 15 amino acids. The germline V gene has CDR1 LGHNT and CDR2 FRNRAP. Trimming removed 0 bases from V and 11 bases from J, with 17 bases in between. The CDR3: CASGLVIGGVGTQHF. CDR3 coding DNA: TGTGCTAGTGGTTTGGTAATAGGGGGGGTCGGGACCCAGCATTTT.

The rearrangement links TRBV9 to TRBJ2-3; the match to TRBD2 covers 12 bases. CDR3 length: 16 residues. The V gene end was trimmed by 6 bases and the J gene end by 1 base; junction bases not matched to a gene: 6. The germline gives CDR1 SGDLS, CDR2 YYNGEE. The DNA for the CDR3 is TGTGCCAGCACCTCTAGCGGGGGGGCACGCACAGATACGCAGTATTTT. It is translated as CASTSSGGARTDTQYF.

This clone was recorded a few times. This chain connects TRBV11-2 to TRBJ2-7; weak D call: TRBD2 (6 bases). Trimming removed 5 bases at V and 2 bases at J, with 13 bases between. The CDR3 sequence is 14 residues long. Per the germline V gene, CDR1 is SGHAT and CDR2 is FQNNGV. The CDR3 region has the DNA TGTGCCAGCAGCCCGGGACTCGGGCCCTACGAGCAGTACTTC. This encodes CASSPGLGPYEQYF.

The rearrangement uses TRBV29-1 and TRBJ2-5; D is unresolved. CDR1 and CDR2 from the germline V gene are SQVTM and ANQGSEA. This CDR3 region has 13 residues. V shed 5 bases and J shed 2 bases, with 12 bases lying between them. CDR3 DNA sequence: TGCAGCGTTAAAAGGAGCCGACAAGAGACCCAGTACTTC. This codes for CSVKRSRQETQYF.

The CDR3 nucleotides are TGTGCCAGCAGCCTACAGGTCCTCTCTGGAAACACCATATATTTT. Translation: CASSLQVLSGNTIYF. The chain joins TRBV28 to TRBJ1-3; D might be TRBD1 (5 bases). There are 15 residues in the CDR3. With 6 bases removed from V and 0 bases from J, the gap between germline ends came to 12 bases. Germline V gives CDR1 MDHEN, CDR2 SYDVKM.

This chain joins TRBV6-4 and TRBJ1-1; TRBD1 matches 8 bases. The CDR3 totals 14 residues. Germline V gene data show CDR1 as MRHNA and CDR2 as SNTAGT. V lost 5 bases to trimming and J lost 1 base; unmatched junction nucleotides: 3. Here the CDR3 reads CASSPQGGNTEAFF. The CDR3 coding sequence is TGTGCCAGCAGTCCACAGGGGGGGAACACTGAAGCTTTCTTT.

The chain links TRBV7-2 to TRBJ2-5, with D unclear. The DNA matches TRBJ2-7 better at its end, which makes the J call doubtful. This CDR3 region has 12 residues. Per germline, CDR1 SGHTA and CDR2 FQGNSA. CDR3 in amino acids: CASSLGRYEQYF. In DNA, the CDR3 is TGTGCCAGCAGCTTAGGAAGATACGAGCAGTACTTC.

Only a few counts were recorded for this clone. This chain links TRBV7-9 with TRBJ2-3, with TRBD2 identical over 9 bases. Germline-derived CDR1 and CDR2 are SEHNR and FQNEAQ (reference sequence). The CDR3 spans 16 residues. Trimming took 5 bases from V and 2 from J; bases not matched to a gene: 8. CDR3 DNA sequence: TGTGCCAGCAGCCCTCTCAGCGGGGGGATCACAGATACGCAGTATTTT. Protein sequence: CASSPLSGGITDTQYF.

J is TRBJ1-2 and V is TRBV10-3, with D perhaps matching TRBD1 (5 bases). The germline V gene has CDR1 ENHRY and CDR2 SYGVKD. The length of the CDR3 is 13 residues. Trimming stripped 8 bases from V and 4 bases from J, with 14 bases between. The CDR3 bases are TGTGCCATCGGCGGGGGATTCAGCTATGGCTACACCTTC. Protein product: CAIGGGFSYGYTF.

The chain links TRBV4-1 to TRBJ1-2; TRBD1 matches 9 bases. The CDR3 contains 18 residues. V was clipped by 3 bases and J by 4 bases; unmatched bases: 15. Germline values: CDR1 MGHRA, CDR2 YSYEKL. CDR3 DNA sequence: TGCGCCAGCAGCCAGTCGGGCTGGGACAGGGAAGTAAGCTATGGCTACACCTTC. This encodes CASSQSGWDREVSYGYTF.

The gene calls are TRBV28 and TRBJ1-3, with TRBD1 as a possible D gene (5 bases). Trimming removed 3 bases from V and 5 bases from J, with 8 bases in between. This CDR3 region has 13 residues. CDR1 MDHEN and CDR2 SYDVKM come from the germline V gene. CDR3 in DNA: TGTGCCAGCAGTTTTCGGGGGAGAAACACCATATATTTT. Translation gives CASSFRGRNTIYF.

V usage is TRBV4-1 and J usage is TRBJ1-2; D uncertain. The germline V and J ends were trimmed by 5 bases and 5 bases, with 12 bases remaining between them. Germline V CDR1 and CDR2: MGHRA, YSYEKL. CDR3 size: 13 residues. As DNA, the CDR3 is TGCGCCAGCAGCGCGGGGAATTGGTATGGCTACACCTTC. This encodes CASSAGNWYGYTF.

V is TRBV28 and J is TRBJ1-5; a possible D gene is TRBD1 (6 bases). Per germline, CDR1 MDHEN and CDR2 SYDVKM. CDR3 length: 13 amino acids. The V end was cut by 6 bases, the J end by 5 bases, with 11 bases between. Here the CDR3 DNA reads TGTGCCAGCAGCGGGACATTTGATCAGCCCCAGCATTTT. Amino acids: CASSGTFDQPQHF.

This chain uses TRBV10-3 with TRBJ2-3, with TRBD1 matching over 8 bases. The CDR3 consists of 15 residues. From germline, CDR1 is ENHRY and CDR2 SYGVKD. V shed 4 bases and J 2 bases; nucleotides not matched to a gene: 5. CDR3 sequence: CAISVGTGSTDTQYF. Written as DNA, the CDR3 is TGTGCCATCAGTGTGGGGACAGGCTCCACAGATACGCAGTATTTT.

The chain carries TRBV5-1 and TRBJ2-7, with a tentative D call TRBD2 (7 bases). The CDR3 is 14 amino acids. The V end lost 4 bases, the J end lost 6 bases, and 17 bases lay between the germline ends. CDR1 and CDR2 (germline): SGHRS, YFSETQ. CDR3 residues: CASSMVGGAAEQYF. Here the CDR3 DNA reads TGCGCCAGCAGCATGGTAGGGGGGGCTGCCGAGCAGTACTTC.